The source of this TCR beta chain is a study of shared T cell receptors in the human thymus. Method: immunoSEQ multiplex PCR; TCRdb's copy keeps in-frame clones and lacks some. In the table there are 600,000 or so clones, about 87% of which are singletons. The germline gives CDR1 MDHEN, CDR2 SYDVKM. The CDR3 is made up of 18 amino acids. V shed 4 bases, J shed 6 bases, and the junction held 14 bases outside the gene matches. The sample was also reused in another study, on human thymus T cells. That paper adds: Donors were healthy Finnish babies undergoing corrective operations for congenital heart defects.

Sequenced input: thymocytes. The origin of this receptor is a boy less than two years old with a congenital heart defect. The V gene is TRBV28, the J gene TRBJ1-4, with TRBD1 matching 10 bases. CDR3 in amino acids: CASSSIATRTGGYEKLFF. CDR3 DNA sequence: TGTGCCAGCAGTTCAATAGCCACGAGGACAGGGGGTTATGAAAAACTGTTTTTT.